This T cell receptor (beta chain) is drawn from a study of blood T cell repertoires in COVID-19 (dated by TCRdb to 2020 to 2022). Background on the whole study: The collaborator samples originated in the United States, Italy and Spain and spanned the acute and convalescent phases of COVID-19. Subjects who had been exposed to COVID-19, were actively infected with it, or had recovered from it provided the deeply sampled blood TCRbeta repertoires that made up the dataset. The prospective study material was composed of cDNA or gDNA derived from T cells, B-cell-depleted T cells, or PBMCs. A de-identified subject ID, COVID-19 status, age in years and sex were almost always included in the sample metadata. The repertoires were released in a freely available public database intended as a resource for research on the immune response to SARS-CoV-2. The samples were drawn from the first 160 participants of the ongoing ImmuneRACE study and from 1,254 subjects provided by 6 global collaborators. HLA class I and class II types, where available, came from metadata supplied by the sample provider rather than from assay-based typing.

Here is what the overall study found, with its caveats: The quantity of clinical and demographic metadata differed by source and by participant and was supplied without curation.

From the cysteine up to the phenylalanine, the CDR3 has a length of 13 residues. CDR3 DNA is the only sequence kept; it has 39 bases, read in frame from the first base. The germline V gene (reference sequence) yields GTSNPN for CDR1 and SVGIG for CDR2. Trimming costs V 3 bases and J 5 bases, and their ends lie 10 bases apart. The immunoSEQ Assay, a bias-controlled multiplex PCR, was used to amplify TCRbeta CDR3 regions from genomic DNA. As for the original processing: Within the assay, amplification of reference gene primers was used to estimate how many nucleated cells each sample contained. To quantify the absolute abundance of each unique TCRbeta CDR3 rearrangement, sequence reads were collapsed and filtered. For each sample, productive Simpson clonality was calculated as the square root of Simpson's diversity index over productive rearrangements. As stored in TCRdb, this immuneACCESS dataset retains in-frame rearrangements with V and J assigned. A fraction of the clones does not appear; measured against another copy, unresolved V genes explain less than half of the discrepancy, and the remainder lacks a known reason. That table gives V, J and clone size, and the DNA gave D and trimming. The sample records about 61,000 clones, less than 90% of which are singletons. The top ten constitute roughly 4.6% of the sample.

Whole blood was collected in K2EDTA tubes by collaborating institutions according to the institutions' own protocols. Collaborator samples were shipped for TCRbeta analysis as frozen whole blood, isolated PBMCs, or DNA extracted from either sample type. As regards this clone: Its antigen is unknown. No base qualities exist here, and no much larger clone lies one base off it.

This sequence uses TRBV30 and TRBJ1-4; the D gene identity is not certain. This TCR derives from a man at least 80 years old in a cohort sampled during active COVID-19. Sequenced sample: peripheral blood. The nucleotide sequence reads as follows: TGTGCCTGGAGACTTTGGAGAAATGAAAAACTGTTTTTT. Translated, it reads CAWRLWRNEKLFF.